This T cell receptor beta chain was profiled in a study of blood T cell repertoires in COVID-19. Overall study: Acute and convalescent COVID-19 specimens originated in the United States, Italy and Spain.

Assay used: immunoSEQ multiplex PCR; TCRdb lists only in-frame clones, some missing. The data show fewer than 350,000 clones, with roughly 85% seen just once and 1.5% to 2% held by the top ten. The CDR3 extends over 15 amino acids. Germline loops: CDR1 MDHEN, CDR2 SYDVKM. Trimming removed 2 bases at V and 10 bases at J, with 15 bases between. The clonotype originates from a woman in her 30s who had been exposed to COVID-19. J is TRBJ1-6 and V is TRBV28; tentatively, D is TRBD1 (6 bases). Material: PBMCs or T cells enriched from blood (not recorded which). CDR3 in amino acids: CASSLGRGADSPLHF. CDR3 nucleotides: TGTGCCAGCAGTTTAGGGAGGGGGGCGGACTCACCCCTCCACTTT.